The 31 T cell receptor beta chains reported below all come from one sample, sequenced in a study of blood T cell repertoires in COVID-19. Measured with immunoSEQ multiplex PCR; TCRdb has only the in-frame clones, and not every one. The sample holds 150,000 or so clones, approximately 87% seen once. The sample was peripheral blood. These receptors all come from a woman in her 70s with COVID-19, enrolled during active disease.

The genes are TRBV6-5 and TRBJ1-2, with 8 bases matching TRBD1. The CDR3 runs to 14 residues. The germline V gene has CDR1 MNHEY and CDR2 SVGAGI. Trimming removed 6 bases from V and 5 bases from J; junction bases left unmatched: 8. The CDR3 is CASSQLGQAYGYTF. The DNA for the CDR3 is TGTGCCAGCAGCCAACTGGGACAGGCTTATGGCTACACCTTC.

CDR3 in amino acids: CASSFRENSPLHF. The CDR3 DNA reads TGCGCCAGCAGTTTCCGGGAAAATTCACCCCTCCACTTT. The chain links TRBV5-1 to TRBJ1-6; no reliable D call. Trimming took 5 bases from V and 7 from J, leaving 10 bases between them. CDR1 and CDR2 from the germline V gene are SGHRS and YFSETQ. CDR3 size: 13 residues.

The rearrangement joins TRBV2 to TRBJ1-1; D gene unclear. From germline, CDR1 is SNHLY and CDR2 FYNNEI. The CDR3 sequence is 15 residues long. V was cut by 6 bases and J by 8 bases, with 22 bases left in between. The CDR3 loop reads CASSASTSDTLEAFF. CDR3 bases: TGTGCCAGCAGCGCTTCAACCTCCGACACCCTGGAAGCTTTCTTT. Based on the CDR3 plus reference TRBV2 and TRBJ1-1, the full variable domain is EPEVTQTPSHQVTQMGQEVILRCVPISNHLYFYWYRQILGQKVEFLVSFYNNEISEKSEIFDDQFSVERPDGSNFTLKIRSTKLEDSAMYFCASSASTSDTLEAFFGQGTRLTVV.

The chain uses TRBV19 and TRBJ1-2; tentative D call: TRBD1 (6 bases). The germline gives CDR1 LNHDA, CDR2 SQIVND (reference sequence). The CDR3 runs to 19 residues. Trimming removed 4 bases from V and 8 bases from J, with 32 bases in between. The DNA for the CDR3 is TGTGCCAGTAGTACCCAAACACGGGACAATCGCAACTTACGGAGGGGCTACACCTTC. It translates to CASSTQTRDNRNLRRGYTF. Drawing the rest from reference TRBV19 and TRBJ1-2, the complete variable domain is DGGITQSPKYLFRKEGQNVTLSCEQNLNHDAMYWYRQDPGQGLRLIYYSQIVNDFQKGDIAEGYSVSREKKESFPLTVTSAQKNPTAFYLCASSTQTRDNRNLRRGYTFGSGTRLTVV.

The rearrangement joins TRBV5-1 to TRBJ2-6; a weak D match, TRBD2 (6 bases). This CDR3 has 19 amino acids. Trimming took 4 bases from V and 3 from J, leaving 23 bases between them. Germline CDR1 SGHRS, CDR2 YFSETQ. This chain's CDR3 is CASSRGIPELSGGANVLTF. The DNA of the CDR3 is TGCGCCAGCAGCCGCGGGATTCCCGAACTCTCTGGTGGGGCCAACGTCCTGACTTTC.

The chain uses TRBV15 and TRBJ1-4; D may be TRBD1 (6 bases). Trimming removed 1 base at V and 11 bases at J, with 17 bases between. Germline CDR1 is LNHNV and CDR2 is YYDKDF (reference sequence). The CDR3 is 15 amino acids. The CDR3 region is CATSRAQGRVEKLFF. The DNA of the CDR3 is TGTGCCACCAGCAGAGCACAGGGACGAGTTGAGAAACTGTTTTTT.

The chain uses TRBV2 and TRBJ1-2; 8 bases are shared with TRBD1. The V and J ends lost 7 bases and 4 bases, in that order; junction bases with no gene match: 8. Germline V lookup: CDR1 SNHLY, CDR2 FYNNEI. The CDR3 is 14 amino acids. The chain's CDR3 is CASKVQGDGYGYTF. The CDR3 DNA reads as TGTGCCAGCAAGGTACAGGGGGACGGCTATGGCTACACCTTC.

The chain carries TRBV7-9 and TRBJ2-7; TRBD1 matches at 8 bases. The CDR3 runs 16 residues. The germline gives CDR1 SEHNR, CDR2 FQNEAQ (reference sequence). Losses at the gene ends were 4 bases for V and 6 bases for J; bases not matched to a gene: 14. CDR3 residues: CASSSPTGALFSEQYF. The CDR3 DNA reads as TGTGCCAGCAGCTCTCCGACAGGGGCCCTCTTCTCCGAGCAGTACTTC. Together with reference TRBV7-9 and TRBJ2-7, the CDR3 gives the full variable domain: DTGVSQNPRHKITKRGQNVTFRCDPISEHNRLYWYRQTLGQGPEFLTYFQNEAQLEKSRLLSDRFSAERPKGSFSTLEIQRTEQGDSAMYLCASSSPTGALFSEQYFGPGTRLTVT.

The V gene is TRBV28, the J gene TRBJ2-7; 11 bases are shared with TRBD2. Per the germline V gene, CDR1 is MDHEN and CDR2 is SYDVKM. The CDR3 loop spans 15 amino acids. The V segment lost 5 bases and the J segment 2 bases; nucleotides outside the gene matches: 5. The CDR3 bases are TGTGCCAGCAGTGTCTCTAGCGGGGGGACCTACGAGCAGTACTTC. It translates to CASSVSSGGTYEQYF.

This chain links TRBV6-5 with TRBJ1-2; 9 nucleotides line up with TRBD1. This CDR3 contains 11 residues. J was trimmed by 7 bases and V by 6 bases; bases with no gene match: 0. Germline CDR1 and CDR2: MNHEY and SVGAGI. CDR3 sequence: CASRGQGGYTF. DNA for the CDR3: TGTGCCAGCAGGGGACAGGGTGGCTACACCTTC.

The CDR3 region is CASSFYGTGNEQYF. CDR3 coding DNA: TGTGCCAGCAGTTTTTACGGGACAGGGAACGAGCAGTACTTC. The V and J genes are TRBV27 and TRBJ2-7; 9 nucleotides align to TRBD1. The germline CDR1 and CDR2 sequences are MNHEY and SMNVEV (reference sequence). V shed 3 bases, J shed 5 bases, and the junction held 5 bases outside the gene matches. This CDR3 comprises 14 residues.

The genes are TRBV7-9 and TRBJ2-4; 7 bases agree with TRBD2. The junction had 7 bases not matched to a gene; V was cut back by 5 bases and J by 3 bases. Germline-derived CDR1 and CDR2 are SEHNR and FQNEAQ (reference sequence). The length of the CDR3 is 15 residues. In nucleotides, the CDR3 is TGTGCCAGCAGCCCCCTAGCGGCGGTCAAAAACATTCAGTACTTC. As protein: CASSPLAAVKNIQYF.

V usage is TRBV19 and J usage is TRBJ1-2, with 7 bases that match TRBD1. Germline assignment: CDR1 LNHDA and CDR2 SQIVND (reference sequence). CDR3 length: 13 residues. J was trimmed by 9 bases and V by 5 bases; bases with no gene match: 9. The CDR3 loop is CASSEGGGVRYTF. The DNA of the CDR3 is TGTGCCAGTAGTGAAGGAGGGGGCGTGCGCTACACCTTC.

This chain's CDR3 is CASSLGSGRGRGMNTEAFF. The DNA for the CDR3 is TGTGCCAGCAGCTTAGGGTCCGGGAGGGGGAGGGGCATGAACACTGAAGCTTTCTTT. The gene calls are TRBV7-9 and TRBJ1-1; tentative D call: TRBD1 (6 bases). V lost 1 base and J lost 0, with 21 bases in between. This CDR3 is 19 amino acids long. From germline, CDR1 is SEHNR and CDR2 FQNEAQ (reference sequence).

The J gene is TRBJ1-5, the V gene TRBV2; D is unclear. Germline values: CDR1 SNHLY, CDR2 FYNNEI. Deletions cut 4 bases from V and 4 bases from J, with 11 bases between. This CDR3 comprises 14 residues. The CDR3 is CASSGWRVNQPQHF. In DNA, the CDR3 is TGTGCCAGCAGTGGTTGGAGGGTAAATCAGCCCCAGCATTTT.

The rearrangement joins TRBV19 to TRBJ1-6; TRBD1 agrees at 8 bases. This CDR3 contains 16 residues. Per germline, CDR1 LNHDA and CDR2 SQIVND (reference sequence). V dropped 5 bases and J dropped 5; count of bases not matched to a gene: 8. This CDR3 is CASSLPNRGNNSPLHF. The CDR3 DNA sequence: TGTGCCAGTAGTCTCCCCAACAGGGGGAATAATTCACCCCTCCACTTT.

This chain connects TRBV28 to TRBJ2-1; D perhaps matches TRBD2 (7 bases). The CDR3 spans 15 residues. Germline CDR1 and CDR2: MDHEN and SYDVKM. Trimming removed 8 bases at V and 3 bases at J, with 17 bases between. In DNA, the CDR3 is TGTGCCAGCCTGCCTCGGGGGGCCTACTACAATGAGCAGTTCTTC. Encoded protein: CASLPRGAYYNEQFF. Complete variable domain (other parts from reference TRBV28 and TRBJ2-1): DVKVTQSSRYLVKRTGEKVFLECVQDMDHENMFWYRQDPGLGLRLIYFSYDVKMKEKGDIPEGYSVSREKKERFSLILESASTNQTSMYLCASLPRGAYYNEQFFGPGTRLTVL.

This rearrangement joins TRBV10-3 to TRBJ2-3, with D perhaps TRBD1 (5 bases). The germline gives CDR1 ENHRY, CDR2 SYGVKD. V was cut by 3 bases and J by 5 bases, with 15 bases left in between. The length of the CDR3 is 15 residues. The CDR3 sequence: CAISDRQGALDTQYF. For the CDR3, the DNA is TGTGCCATCAGTGACCGACAAGGGGCCCTAGATACGCAGTATTTT.

The chain joins TRBV5-1 to TRBJ2-1; 12 nucleotides match TRBD2. The J segment lost 10 bases and the V segment lost 3 bases, leaving 14 bases of the junction unmatched. The V gene's germline CDR1 is SGHRS and CDR2 YFSETQ. The CDR3 extends over 17 amino acids. The CDR3 DNA follows: TGCGCCAGCAGCTCGCACCCTCTAGCGGGGGGGATTCGGGAGCAGTTCTTC. It is translated as CASSSHPLAGGIREQFF. Full variable domain (outside the CDR3, taken from reference TRBV5-1 and TRBJ2-1): KAGVTQTPRYLIKTRGQQVTLSCSPISGHRSVSWYQQTPGQGLQFLFEYFSETQRNKGNFPGRFSGRQFSNSRSEMNVSTLELGDSALYLCASSSHPLAGGIREQFFGPGTRLTVL.

The rearrangement uses TRBV9 and TRBJ1-3, with a possible D match to TRBD1 (5 bases). V was clipped by 2 bases and J by 0 bases, with 9 bases between them. Germline values: CDR1 SGDLS, CDR2 YYNGEE. This CDR3 contains 15 residues. The CDR3: CASSVGTSSGNTIYF. As DNA, the CDR3 is TGTGCCAGCAGCGTGGGGACTAGCTCTGGAAACACCATATATTTT.

The rearrangement joins TRBV19 to TRBJ2-1; D perhaps matches TRBD2 (6 bases). From germline, CDR1 is LNHDA and CDR2 SQIVND (reference sequence). The CDR3 has 12 amino acids. V was pared by 1 base and J by 13 bases, with 11 bases between. CDR3 loop: CASSIGSGVQFF. The CDR3 nucleotides are TGTGCCAGTAGTATAGGGTCGGGGGTACAGTTCTTC. Supplemented by reference TRBV19 and TRBJ2-1, the full variable domain reads DGGITQSPKYLFRKEGQNVTLSCEQNLNHDAMYWYRQDPGQGLRLIYYSQIVNDFQKGDIAEGYSVSREKKESFPLTVTSAQKNPTAFYLCASSIGSGVQFFGPGTRLTVL.

In DNA, the CDR3 is TGTGCCAGCAGCCGAAGGGGCAGGAACACTGAAGCTTTCTTT. Its protein is CASSRRGRNTEAFF. The rearrangement links TRBV6-5 to TRBJ1-1; perhaps TRBD1 as D (5 bases). Germline lookup yields CDR1 MNHEY and CDR2 SVGAGI. This CDR3 has 14 amino acids. Between the trimmed V and J ends, which lost 6 bases and 1 base, there was a span of 12 bases.

J is TRBJ1-5 and V is TRBV2, with a possible D match to TRBD1 (5 bases). CDR1 is SNHLY and CDR2 is FYNNEI in the germline V gene. V was shortened by 3 bases and J by 5 bases, with 11 bases between the two germline ends. This CDR3 comprises 14 residues. CDR3 sequence (DNA): TGTGCCAGCAGTGACAGGGCAGGGCATCAGCCCCAGCATTTT. As protein: CASSDRAGHQPQHF.

The chain couples TRBV7-9 to TRBJ2-7; 8 positions agree with TRBD2. The germline CDR1 and CDR2 sequences are SEHNR and FQNEAQ (reference sequence). V shed 11 bases, J shed 2 bases, and the junction held 11 bases outside the gene matches. This CDR3 has 14 residues. DNA for the CDR3: TGTGCCCTCGGGGGGGGCACTAACACCTACGAGCAGTACTTC. It encodes CALGGGTNTYEQYF.

The genes are TRBV7-2 and TRBJ2-7, with TRBD1 matching 8 bases. Germline CDR1 and CDR2: SGHTA and FQGNSA. The CDR3 is made up of 15 amino acids. V lost 3 bases and J lost 6; bases outside the gene matches: 10. DNA of the CDR3: TGTGCCAGCAGCTTCCTAACAGGGGGAGGCGGCGAGCAGTACTTC. It is translated as CASSFLTGGGGEQYF.

J is TRBJ1-6 and V is TRBV28, with a tentative D call TRBD1 (5 bases). CDR1 and CDR2 (germline): MDHEN, SYDVKM. The CDR3 has 15 amino acids. V was pared by 6 bases and J by 6 bases, with 15 bases between. The CDR3 DNA sequence: TGTGCCAGCAGGTCGAAGGGGCTTGGTAATTCACCCCTCCACTTT. Translated, it gives CASRSKGLGNSPLHF.

V gene TRBV6-4 combines with J gene TRBJ2-6; 7 bases agree with TRBD1. The germline V gene encodes CDR1 MRHNA and CDR2 SNTAGT. V was clipped by 3 bases and J by 0 bases; unmatched bases: 5. The CDR3 contains 17 residues. DNA for the CDR3: TGTGCCAGCAGTGATTCAGGGGGATTCTCTGGGGCCAACGTCCTGACTTTC. This encodes CASSDSGGFSGANVLTF.

The chain links TRBV28 to TRBJ1-5; maybe TRBD1 (6 bases). The CDR3 sequence is 17 residues long. Trimming took off 3 bases at V and 4 bases at J, with 19 bases between the two ends. Germline V gene data show CDR1 as MDHEN and CDR2 as SYDVKM. CDR3 amino acids: CASSFNGYGQRNQPQHF. Written as DNA, the CDR3 is TGTGCCAGCAGTTTCAACGGTTACGGACAGCGAAATCAGCCCCAGCATTTT.

The genes are TRBV27 and TRBJ2-3; tentative D call: TRBD1 (6 bases). Germline values: CDR1 MNHEY, CDR2 SMNVEV (reference sequence). The CDR3 is 16 amino acids. V was cut by 5 bases and J by 5 bases, with 20 bases left in between. The CDR3 reads CASSRPGQGSGDTQYF. The CDR3 DNA is TGTGCCAGCAGTCGCCCGGGACAAGGGTCAGGAGATACGCAGTATTTT.

Comments on this clone: Other DNA variants within this sample encode the same CDR3. The rearrangement uses TRBV2 and TRBJ1-4, with a tentative D call TRBD1 (6 bases). The germline CDR1 and CDR2 sequences are SNHLY and FYNNEI. V was shortened by 6 bases and J by 4 bases, with 12 bases between the two germline ends. The CDR3 sequence is 14 residues long. CDR3 amino acids: CASSLTGFNEKLFF. CDR3 sequence (DNA): TGTGCCAGCAGCTTGACAGGATTTAATGAAAAACTGTTTTTT.

CDR3 amino acids: CASSIPSAYEQYF. CDR3 coding DNA: TGTGCCAGCAGTATACCTTCGGCCTACGAGCAGTACTTC. The rearrangement joins TRBV6-5 to TRBJ2-7; D uncertain. CDR1 is MNHEY, CDR2 SVGAGI, per germline. Trimming stripped 5 bases from V and 2 bases from J, with 10 bases between. This CDR3 has 13 residues.